This T cell receptor beta chain was captured by sequencing in a study of T cell changes during pregnancy in multiple sclerosis. Germline V gene data show CDR1 as MNHEY and CDR2 as SVGAGI. There are 14 residues in the CDR3. J was trimmed by 4 bases and V by 6 bases; bases with no gene match: 5. Produced via immunoSEQ multiplex PCR; TCRdb's table is partial and in-frame only. This table holds some 48,000 clones, around 96% found once. The sample here was peripheral blood, taken in the second trimester of pregnancy. This TCR was recovered from a female donor with multiple sclerosis, enrolled in a pregnancy study. This chain links TRBV6-5 with TRBJ2-1, with 8 bases that match TRBD2. The CDR3 is CASSRGGTYNEQFF. Written as DNA, the CDR3 is TGTGCCAGCAGCCGCGGGGGGACTTACAATGAGCAGTTCTTC.